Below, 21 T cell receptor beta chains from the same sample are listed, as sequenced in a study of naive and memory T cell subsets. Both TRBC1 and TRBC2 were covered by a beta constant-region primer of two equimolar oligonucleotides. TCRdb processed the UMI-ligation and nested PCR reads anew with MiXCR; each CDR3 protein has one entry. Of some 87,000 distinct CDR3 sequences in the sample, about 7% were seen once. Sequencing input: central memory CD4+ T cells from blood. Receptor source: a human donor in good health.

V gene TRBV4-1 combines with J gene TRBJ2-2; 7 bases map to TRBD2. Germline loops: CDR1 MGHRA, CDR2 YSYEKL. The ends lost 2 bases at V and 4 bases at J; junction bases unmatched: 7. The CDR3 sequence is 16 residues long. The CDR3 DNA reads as TGCGCCAGCAGCCAAAGGTCTAGCGGATTCACCGGGGAGCTGTTTTTT. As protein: CASSQRSSGFTGELFF.

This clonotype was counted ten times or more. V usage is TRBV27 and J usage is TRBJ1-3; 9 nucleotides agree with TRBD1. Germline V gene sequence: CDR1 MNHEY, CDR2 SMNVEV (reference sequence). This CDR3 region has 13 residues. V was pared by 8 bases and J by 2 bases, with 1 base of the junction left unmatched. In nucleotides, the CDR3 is TGTGCCAGCTGGGACAGGGCTGGAAACACCATATATTTT. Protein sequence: CASWDRAGNTIYF.

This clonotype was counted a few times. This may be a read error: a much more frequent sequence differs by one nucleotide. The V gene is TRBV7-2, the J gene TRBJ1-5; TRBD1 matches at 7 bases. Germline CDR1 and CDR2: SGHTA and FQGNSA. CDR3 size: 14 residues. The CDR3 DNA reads TGTGCCAGCAGCTTAGCCCGACAGGGCCAGCCCCAGAATTTT. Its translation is CASSLARQGQPQNF.

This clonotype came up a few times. This CDR3 is CASSYRDRGRDTQYF. The CDR3 DNA is TGTGCCAGCAGCTATCGGGACAGGGGGCGAGATACGCAGTATTTT. The chain links TRBV27 to TRBJ2-3; 12 bases match TRBD1. CDR3 length: 15 residues. Germline-derived CDR1 and CDR2 are MNHEY and SMNVEV (reference sequence). V trimming: 6 bases; J trimming: 5 bases; junction bases outside the gene matches: 6.

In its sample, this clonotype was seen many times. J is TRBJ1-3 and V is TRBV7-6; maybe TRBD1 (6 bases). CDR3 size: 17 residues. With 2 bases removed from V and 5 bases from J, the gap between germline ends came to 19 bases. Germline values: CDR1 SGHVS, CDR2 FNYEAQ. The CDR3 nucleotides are TGTGCCAGCAGCTTAAGTGCCCCGACAGGACCCCGAAACACCATATATTTT. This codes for CASSLSAPTGPRNTIYF. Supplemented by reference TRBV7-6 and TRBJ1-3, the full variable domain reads GAGVSQSPRYKVTKRGQDVALRCDPISGHVSLYWYRQALGQGPEFLTYFNYEAQQDKSGLPNDRFSAERPEGSISTLTIQRTEQRDSAMYRCASSLSAPTGPRNTIYFGEGSWLTVV.

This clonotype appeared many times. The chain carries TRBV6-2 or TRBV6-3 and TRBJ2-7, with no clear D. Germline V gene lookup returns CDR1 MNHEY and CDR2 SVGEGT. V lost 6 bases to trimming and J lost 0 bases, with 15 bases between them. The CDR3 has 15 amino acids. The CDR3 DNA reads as TGTGCCAGCAGCTCCGTCCCCTCTGGCTCCTACGAGCAGTACTTC. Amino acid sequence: CASSSVPSGSYEQYF.

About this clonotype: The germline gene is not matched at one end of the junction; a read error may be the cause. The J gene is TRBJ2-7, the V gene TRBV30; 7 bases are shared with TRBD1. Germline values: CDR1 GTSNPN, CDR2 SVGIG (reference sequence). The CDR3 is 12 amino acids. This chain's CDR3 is CAWSQGTASFRF. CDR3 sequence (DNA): TGTGCCTGGAGTCAGGGGACAGCCAGTTTCCGATTC.

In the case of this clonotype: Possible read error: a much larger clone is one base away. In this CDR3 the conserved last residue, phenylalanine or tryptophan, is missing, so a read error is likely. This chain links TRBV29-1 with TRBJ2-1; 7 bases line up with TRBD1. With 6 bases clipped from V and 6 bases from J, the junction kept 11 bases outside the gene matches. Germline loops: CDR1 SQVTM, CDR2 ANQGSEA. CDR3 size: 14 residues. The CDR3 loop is CSVRSTGEPNEQFL. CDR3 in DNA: TGCAGCGTCCGCTCTACAGGGGAACCCAATGAGCAGTTCCTC.

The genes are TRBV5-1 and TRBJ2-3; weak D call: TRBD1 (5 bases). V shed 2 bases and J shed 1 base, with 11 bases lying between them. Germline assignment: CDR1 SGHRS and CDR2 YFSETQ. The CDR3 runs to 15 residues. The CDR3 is CASSFAGLGTDTQYF. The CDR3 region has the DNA TGCGCCAGCAGCTTTGCAGGGCTTGGCACAGATACGCAGTATTTT.

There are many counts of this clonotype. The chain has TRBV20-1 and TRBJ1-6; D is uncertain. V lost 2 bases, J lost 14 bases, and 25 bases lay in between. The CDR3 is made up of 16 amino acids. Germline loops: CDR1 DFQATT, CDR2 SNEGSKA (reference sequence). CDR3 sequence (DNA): TGCAGTGCTAGACTCGGTCCATTTGGGTTGGGTGGATCCCTCCACTTT. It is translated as CSARLGPFGLGGSLHF.

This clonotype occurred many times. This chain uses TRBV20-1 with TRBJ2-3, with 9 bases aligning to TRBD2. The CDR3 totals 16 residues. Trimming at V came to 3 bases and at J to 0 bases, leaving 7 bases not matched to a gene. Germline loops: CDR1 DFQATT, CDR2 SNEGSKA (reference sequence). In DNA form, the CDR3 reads TGCAGTGCTAGTTTGCGGGAGGGCTCAAGCACAGATACGCAGTATTTT. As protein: CSASLREGSSTDTQYF.

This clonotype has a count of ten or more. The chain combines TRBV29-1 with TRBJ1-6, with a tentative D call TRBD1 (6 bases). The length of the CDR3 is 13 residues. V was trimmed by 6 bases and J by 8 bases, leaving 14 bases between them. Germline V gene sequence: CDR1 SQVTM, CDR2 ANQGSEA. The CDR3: CSVRDTQYSPLHF. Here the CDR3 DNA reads TGCAGCGTCCGGGACACCCAATATTCACCCCTCCACTTT.

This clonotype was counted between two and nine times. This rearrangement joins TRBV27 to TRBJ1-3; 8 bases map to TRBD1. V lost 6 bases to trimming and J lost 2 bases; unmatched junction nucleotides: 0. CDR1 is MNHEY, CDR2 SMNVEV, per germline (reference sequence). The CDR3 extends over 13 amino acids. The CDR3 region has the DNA TGTGCCAGCAGCAGGGGGCCTGGAAACACCATATATTTT. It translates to CASSRGPGNTIYF.

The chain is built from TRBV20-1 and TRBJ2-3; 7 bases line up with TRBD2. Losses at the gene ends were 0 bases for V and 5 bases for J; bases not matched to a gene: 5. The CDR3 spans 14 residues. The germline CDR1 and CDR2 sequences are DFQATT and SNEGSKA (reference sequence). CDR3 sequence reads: CSAREGGVVDTQYF. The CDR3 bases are TGCAGTGCTAGAGAGGGGGGGGTTGTAGATACGCAGTATTTT.

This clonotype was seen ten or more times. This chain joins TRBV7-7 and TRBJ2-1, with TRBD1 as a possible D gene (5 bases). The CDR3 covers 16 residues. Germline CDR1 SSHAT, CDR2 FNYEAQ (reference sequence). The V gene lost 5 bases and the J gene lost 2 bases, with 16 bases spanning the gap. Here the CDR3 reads CASSPVVGLAYNEQFF. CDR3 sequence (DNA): TGTGCCAGCAGCCCCGTAGTGGGGCTGGCCTACAATGAGCAGTTCTTC.

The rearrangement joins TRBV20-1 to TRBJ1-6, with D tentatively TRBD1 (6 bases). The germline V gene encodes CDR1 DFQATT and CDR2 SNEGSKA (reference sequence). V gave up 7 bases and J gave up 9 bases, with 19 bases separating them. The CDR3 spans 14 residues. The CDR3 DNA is TGCAGTGTGAGACGGGGGCAGGCCGGTTCACCCCTCCACTTT. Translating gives CSVRRGQAGSPLHF.

CDR3 nucleotide sequence: TGCAGTGCTAGAGAGGGTAGTTCTGGGGCCAACGTCCTGACTTTC. This gives the protein CSAREGSSGANVLTF. The chain combines TRBV20-1 with TRBJ2-6; D not resolved. With 0 bases removed from V and 1 base from J, the gap between germline ends came to 7 bases. Looked up from germline, CDR1 is DFQATT and CDR2 is SNEGSKA (reference sequence). The CDR3 runs to 15 residues.

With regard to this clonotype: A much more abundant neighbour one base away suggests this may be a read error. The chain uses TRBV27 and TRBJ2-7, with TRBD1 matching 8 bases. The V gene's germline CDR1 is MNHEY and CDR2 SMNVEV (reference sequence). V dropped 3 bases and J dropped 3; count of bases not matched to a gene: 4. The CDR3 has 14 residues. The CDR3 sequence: CASSFGTGVYEQYF. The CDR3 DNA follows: TGTGCCAGCAGTTTCGGGACAGGTGTCTACGAGCAGTACTTC.

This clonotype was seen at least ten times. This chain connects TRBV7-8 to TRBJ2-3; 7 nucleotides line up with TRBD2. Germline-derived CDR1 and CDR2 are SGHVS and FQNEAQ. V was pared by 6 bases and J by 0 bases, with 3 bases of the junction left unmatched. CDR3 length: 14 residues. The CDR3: CASRDSGSTDTQYF. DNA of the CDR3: TGTGCCAGCAGGGATAGCGGGAGCACAGATACGCAGTATTTT.

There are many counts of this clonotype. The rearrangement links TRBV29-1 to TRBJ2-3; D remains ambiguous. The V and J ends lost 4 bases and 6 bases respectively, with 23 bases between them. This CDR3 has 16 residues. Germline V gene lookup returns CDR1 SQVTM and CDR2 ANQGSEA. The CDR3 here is CSVGGRPRSERDTQYF. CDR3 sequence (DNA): TGCAGCGTTGGAGGCAGGCCGAGGAGCGAACGCGATACGCAGTATTTT.

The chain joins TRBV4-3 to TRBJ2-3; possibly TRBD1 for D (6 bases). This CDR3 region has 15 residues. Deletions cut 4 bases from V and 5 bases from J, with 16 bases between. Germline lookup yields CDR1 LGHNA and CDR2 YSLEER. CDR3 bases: TGCGCCAGCAGCCGGGAGAGGGGGAGTAGAGATACGCAGTATTTT. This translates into CASSRERGSRDTQYF.